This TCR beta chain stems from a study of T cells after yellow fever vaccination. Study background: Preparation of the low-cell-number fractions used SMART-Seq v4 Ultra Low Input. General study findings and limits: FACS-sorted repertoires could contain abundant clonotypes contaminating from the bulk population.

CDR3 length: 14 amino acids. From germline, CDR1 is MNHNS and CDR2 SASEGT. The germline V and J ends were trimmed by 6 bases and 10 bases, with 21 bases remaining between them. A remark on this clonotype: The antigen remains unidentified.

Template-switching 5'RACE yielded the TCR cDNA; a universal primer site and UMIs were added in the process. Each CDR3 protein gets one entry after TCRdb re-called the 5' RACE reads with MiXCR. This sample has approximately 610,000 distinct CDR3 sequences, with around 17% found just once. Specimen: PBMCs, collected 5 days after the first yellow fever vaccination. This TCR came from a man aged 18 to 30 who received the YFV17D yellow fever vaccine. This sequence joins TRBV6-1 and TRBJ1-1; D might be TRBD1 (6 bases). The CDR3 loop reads CASSRTERLARAFF. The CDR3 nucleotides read TGTGCCAGCAGCCGGACAGAACGCCTGGCTAGAGCTTTCTTT.